In this sample, the clone carrying this T cell receptor beta chain turned up a few times. The data were taken from a study of T cells in Graves' hyperthyroidism and ophthalmopathy. V gave up 3 bases and J gave up 0 bases; unmatched junction bases: 3. This CDR3 has 14 residues. Looked up from germline, CDR1 is GTSNPN and CDR2 is SVGIG (reference sequence). The investigators amplified TCR beta CDR3 regions from RNA transcripts. The HTBI set primed first-round TCR CDR3 RT-PCR. TCRdb called the multiplex PCR reads again in MiXCR, with one record for every CDR3 protein. The sample consists of about 570,000 distinct CDR3 sequences, around 42% of them appearing once.

The TCR was taken from an adult woman with Graves' disease, either hyperthyroidism or ophthalmopathy (not recorded which). Sequencing used peripheral blood or thyroid tissue (not recorded which). The V and J genes are TRBV30 and TRBJ2-7; 9 bases match TRBD1. The CDR3 reads CAWSRDRDSYEQYF. In nucleotides, the CDR3 is TGTGCCTGGAGCCGGGACAGGGACTCCTACGAGCAGTACTTC.